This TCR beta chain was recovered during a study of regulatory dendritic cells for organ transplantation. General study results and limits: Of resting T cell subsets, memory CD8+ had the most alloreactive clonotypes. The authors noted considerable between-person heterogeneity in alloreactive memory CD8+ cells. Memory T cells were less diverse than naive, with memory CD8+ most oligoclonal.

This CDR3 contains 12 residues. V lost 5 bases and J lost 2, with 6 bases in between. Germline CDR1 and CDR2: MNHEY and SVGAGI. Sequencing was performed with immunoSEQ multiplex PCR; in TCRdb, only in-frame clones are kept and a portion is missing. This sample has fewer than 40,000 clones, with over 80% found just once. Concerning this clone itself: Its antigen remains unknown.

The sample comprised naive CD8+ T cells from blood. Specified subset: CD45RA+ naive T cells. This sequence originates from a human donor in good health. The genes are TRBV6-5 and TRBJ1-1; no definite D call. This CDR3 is CASSRSNTEAFF. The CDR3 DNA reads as TGTGCCAGCAGTCGGAGCAACACTGAAGCTTTCTTT.